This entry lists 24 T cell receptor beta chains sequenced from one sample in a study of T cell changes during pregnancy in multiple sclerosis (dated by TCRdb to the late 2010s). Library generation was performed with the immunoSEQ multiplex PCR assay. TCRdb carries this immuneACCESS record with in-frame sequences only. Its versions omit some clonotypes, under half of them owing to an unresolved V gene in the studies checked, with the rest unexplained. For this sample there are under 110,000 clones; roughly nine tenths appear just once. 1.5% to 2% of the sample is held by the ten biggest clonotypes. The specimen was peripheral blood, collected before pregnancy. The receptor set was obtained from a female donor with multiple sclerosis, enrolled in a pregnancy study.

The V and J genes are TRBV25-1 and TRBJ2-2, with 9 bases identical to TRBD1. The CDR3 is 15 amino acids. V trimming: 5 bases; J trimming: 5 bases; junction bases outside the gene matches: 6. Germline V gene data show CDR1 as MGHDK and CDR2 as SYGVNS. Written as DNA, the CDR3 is TGTGCCAGCAGTCTGACAGGGGGTTTTACCGGGGAGCTGTTTTTT. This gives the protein CASSLTGGFTGELFF. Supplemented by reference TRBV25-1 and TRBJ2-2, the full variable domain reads EADIYQTPRYLVIGTGKKITLECSQTMGHDKMYWYQQDPGMELHLIHYSYGVNSTEKGDLSSESTVSRIRTEHFPLTLESARPSHTSQYLCASSLTGGFTGELFFGEGSRLTVL.

The CDR3 is CASSYWDRGKGGYTF. CDR3 DNA sequence: TGTGCCAGCAGTTACTGGGACAGGGGGAAGGGTGGCTACACCTTC. The chain recombines TRBV6-6 with TRBJ1-2; 11 positions agree with TRBD1. CDR1 and CDR2 from the germline V gene are MNHNY and SVGAGI (reference sequence). With 1 base clipped from V and 7 bases from J, the junction kept 5 bases outside the gene matches. This CDR3 region has 15 residues.

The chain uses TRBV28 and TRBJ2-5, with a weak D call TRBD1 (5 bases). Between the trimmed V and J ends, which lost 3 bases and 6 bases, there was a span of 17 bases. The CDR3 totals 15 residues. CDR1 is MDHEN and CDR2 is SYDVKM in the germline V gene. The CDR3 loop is CASSLFDSVGQTQYF. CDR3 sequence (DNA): TGTGCCAGCAGTTTGTTCGACAGCGTCGGGCAGACCCAGTACTTC.

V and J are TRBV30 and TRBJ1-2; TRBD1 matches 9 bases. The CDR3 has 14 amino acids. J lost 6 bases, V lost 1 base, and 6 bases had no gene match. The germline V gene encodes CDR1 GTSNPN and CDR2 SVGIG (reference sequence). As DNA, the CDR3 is TGTGCCTGGAGTGGCGGGGGACAGGGAAATGGCTACACCTTC. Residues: CAWSGGGQGNGYTF.

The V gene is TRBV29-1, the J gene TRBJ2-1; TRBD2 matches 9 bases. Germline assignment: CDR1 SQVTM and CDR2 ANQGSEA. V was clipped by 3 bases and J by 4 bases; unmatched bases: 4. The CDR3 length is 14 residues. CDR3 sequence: CSVDASGIYNEQFF. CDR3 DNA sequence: TGCAGCGTTGATGCTAGCGGGATATACAATGAGCAGTTCTTC.

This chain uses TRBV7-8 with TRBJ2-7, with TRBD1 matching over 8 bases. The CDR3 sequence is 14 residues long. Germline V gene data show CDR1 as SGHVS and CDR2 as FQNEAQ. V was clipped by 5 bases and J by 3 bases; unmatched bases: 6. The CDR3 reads CASSPQGALYEQYF. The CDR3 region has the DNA TGTGCCAGCAGCCCTCAGGGGGCACTCTACGAGCAGTACTTC. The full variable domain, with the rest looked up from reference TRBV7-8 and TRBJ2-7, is GAGVSQSPRYKVAKRGQDVALRCDPISGHVSLFWYQQALGQGPEFLTYFQNEAQLDKSGLPSDRFFAERPEGSVSTLKIQRTQQEDSAVYLCASSPQGALYEQYFGPGTRLTVT.

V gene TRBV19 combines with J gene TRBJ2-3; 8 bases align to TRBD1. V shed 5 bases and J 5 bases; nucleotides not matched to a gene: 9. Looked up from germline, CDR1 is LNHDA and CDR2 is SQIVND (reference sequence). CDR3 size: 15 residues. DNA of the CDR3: TGTGCCAGTAGTCCAGAGGACAGGGCTGGAGATACGCAGTATTTT. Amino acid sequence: CASSPEDRAGDTQYF.

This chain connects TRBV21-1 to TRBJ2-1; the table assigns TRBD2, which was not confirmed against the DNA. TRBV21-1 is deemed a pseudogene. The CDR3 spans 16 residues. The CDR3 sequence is CASSWPERGFYNEQFF. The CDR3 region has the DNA TGTGCCAGCAGCTGGCCTGAACGGGGGTTCTACAATGAGCAGTTCTTC.

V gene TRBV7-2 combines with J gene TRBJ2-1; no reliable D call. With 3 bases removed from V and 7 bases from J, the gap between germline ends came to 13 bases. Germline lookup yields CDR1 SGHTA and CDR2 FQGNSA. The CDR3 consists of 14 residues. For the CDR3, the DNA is TGTGCCAGCAGCTTGTCCGGTAAACCAAATGAGCAGTTCTTC. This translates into CASSLSGKPNEQFF. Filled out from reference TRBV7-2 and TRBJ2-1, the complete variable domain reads GAGVSQSPSNKVTEKGKDVELRCDPISGHTALYWYRQSLGQGLEFLIYFQGNSAPDKSGLPSDRFSAERTGGSVSTLTIQRTQQEDSAVYLCASSLSGKPNEQFFGPGTRLTVL.

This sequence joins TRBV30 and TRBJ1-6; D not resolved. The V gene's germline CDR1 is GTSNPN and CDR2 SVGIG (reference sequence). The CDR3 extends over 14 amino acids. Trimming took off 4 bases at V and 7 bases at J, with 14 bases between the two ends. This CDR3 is CAWNLAQANSPLHF. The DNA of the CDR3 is TGTGCCTGGAACCTCGCGCAGGCGAATTCACCCCTCCACTTT. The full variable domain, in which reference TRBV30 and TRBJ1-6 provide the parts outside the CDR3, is SQTIHQWPATLVQPVGSPLSLECTVEGTSNPNLYWYRQAAGRGLQLLFYSVGIGQISSEVPQNLSASRPQDRQFILSSKKLLLSDSGFYLCAWNLAQANSPLHFGNGTRLTVT.

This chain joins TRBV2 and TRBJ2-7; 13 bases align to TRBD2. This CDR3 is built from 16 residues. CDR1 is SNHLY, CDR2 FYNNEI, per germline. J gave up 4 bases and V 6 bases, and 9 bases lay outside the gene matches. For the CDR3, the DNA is TGTGCCAGCAGAGCCGGGACTAGCGGGATGACGTACGAGCAGTACTTC. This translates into CASRAGTSGMTYEQYF.

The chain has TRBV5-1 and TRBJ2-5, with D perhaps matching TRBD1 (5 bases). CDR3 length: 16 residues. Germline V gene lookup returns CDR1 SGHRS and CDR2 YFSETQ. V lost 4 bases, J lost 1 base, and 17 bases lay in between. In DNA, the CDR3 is TGCGCCAGCAGCCAGAGCAGCCCAGGGATCCAAGAGACCCAGTACTTC. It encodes CASSQSSPGIQETQYF.

CDR3 DNA: TGTGCCAGCAGCTTGGACAGGAGAGTCTACGAGCAGTACTTC. Protein: CASSLDRRVYEQYF. This chain joins TRBV7-2 and TRBJ2-7; the match to TRBD1 covers 7 bases. CDR1 and CDR2 (germline): SGHTA, FQGNSA. The CDR3 is made up of 14 amino acids. V gave up 3 bases and J gave up 3 bases; unmatched junction bases: 5.

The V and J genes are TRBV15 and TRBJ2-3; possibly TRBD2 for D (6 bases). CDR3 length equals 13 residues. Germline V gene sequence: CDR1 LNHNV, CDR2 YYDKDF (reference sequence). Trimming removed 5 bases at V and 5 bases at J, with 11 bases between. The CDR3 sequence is CATSATGVDTQYF. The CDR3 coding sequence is TGTGCCACCAGCGCCACGGGAGTAGATACGCAGTATTTT.

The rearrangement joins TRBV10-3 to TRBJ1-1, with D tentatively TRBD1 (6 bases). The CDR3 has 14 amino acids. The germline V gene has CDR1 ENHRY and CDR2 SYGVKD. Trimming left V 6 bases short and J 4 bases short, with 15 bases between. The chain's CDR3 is CAISIEQGRTEAFF. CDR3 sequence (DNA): TGTGCCATCAGCATCGAACAGGGTCGCACTGAAGCTTTCTTT.

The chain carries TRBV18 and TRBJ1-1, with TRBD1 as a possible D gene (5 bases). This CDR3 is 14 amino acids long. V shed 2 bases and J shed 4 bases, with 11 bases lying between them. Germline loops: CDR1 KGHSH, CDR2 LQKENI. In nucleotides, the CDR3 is TGTGCCAGCTCACCATTTGGGGGGACCACTGAAGCTTTCTTT. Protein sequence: CASSPFGGTTEAFF.

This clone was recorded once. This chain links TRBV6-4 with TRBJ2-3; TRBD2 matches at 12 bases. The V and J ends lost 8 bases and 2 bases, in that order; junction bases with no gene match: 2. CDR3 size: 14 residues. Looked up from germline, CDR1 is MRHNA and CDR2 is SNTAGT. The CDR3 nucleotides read TGTGCCAGCCGACTAGCGGGGGACACAGATACGCAGTATTTT. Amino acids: CASRLAGDTDTQYF.

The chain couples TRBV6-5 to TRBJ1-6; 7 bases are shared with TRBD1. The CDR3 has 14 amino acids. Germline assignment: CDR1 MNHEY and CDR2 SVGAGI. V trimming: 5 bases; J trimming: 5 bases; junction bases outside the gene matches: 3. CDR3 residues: CASSNRGHNSPLHF. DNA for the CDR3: TGTGCCAGCAGTAACAGGGGCCATAATTCACCCCTCCACTTT.

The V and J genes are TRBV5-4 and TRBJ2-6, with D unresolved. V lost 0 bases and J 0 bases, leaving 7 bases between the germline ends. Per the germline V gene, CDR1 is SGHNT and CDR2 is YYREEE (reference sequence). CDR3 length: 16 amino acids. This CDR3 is CASSLASFSGANVLTF. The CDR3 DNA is TGTGCCAGCAGCTTGGCCAGTTTCTCTGGGGCCAACGTCCTGACTTTC.

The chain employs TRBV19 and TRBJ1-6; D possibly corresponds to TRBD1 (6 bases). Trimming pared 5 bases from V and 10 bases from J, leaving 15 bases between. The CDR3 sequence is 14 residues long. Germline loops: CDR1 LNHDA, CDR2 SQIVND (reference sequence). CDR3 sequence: CASSVGQRGSPLHF. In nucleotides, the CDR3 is TGTGCCAGTAGTGTGGGACAACGAGGATCACCCCTCCACTTT.

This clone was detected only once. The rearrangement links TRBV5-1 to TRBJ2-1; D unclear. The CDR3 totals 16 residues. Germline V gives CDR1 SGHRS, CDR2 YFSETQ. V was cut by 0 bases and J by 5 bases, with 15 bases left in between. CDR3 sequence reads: CASSLGLRGKNNEQFF. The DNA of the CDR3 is TGCGCCAGCAGCTTGGGGTTGCGCGGTAAGAACAATGAGCAGTTCTTC.

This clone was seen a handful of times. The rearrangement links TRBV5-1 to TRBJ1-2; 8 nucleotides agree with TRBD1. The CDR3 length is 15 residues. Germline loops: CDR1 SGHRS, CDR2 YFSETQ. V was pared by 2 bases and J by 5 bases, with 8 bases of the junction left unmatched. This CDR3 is CASSFGTGQGYGYTF. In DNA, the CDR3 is TGCGCCAGCAGCTTCGGGACAGGTCAAGGTTATGGCTACACCTTC. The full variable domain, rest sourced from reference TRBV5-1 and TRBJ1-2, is KAGVTQTPRYLIKTRGQQVTLSCSPISGHRSVSWYQQTPGQGLQFLFEYFSETQRNKGNFPGRFSGRQFSNSRSEMNVSTLELGDSALYLCASSFGTGQGYGYTFGSGTRLTVV.

CDR3 sequence reads: CASSQAASGRANTGELFF. The CDR3 DNA follows: TGCGCCAGCAGCCAAGCAGCTAGCGGGAGGGCTAACACCGGGGAGCTGTTTTTT. The chain joins TRBV4-1 to TRBJ2-2, with 12 bases aligning to TRBD2. The junction had 5 bases not matched to a gene; V was cut back by 1 base and J by 2 bases. The CDR3 has 18 residues. Per the germline V gene, CDR1 is MGHRA and CDR2 is YSYEKL.

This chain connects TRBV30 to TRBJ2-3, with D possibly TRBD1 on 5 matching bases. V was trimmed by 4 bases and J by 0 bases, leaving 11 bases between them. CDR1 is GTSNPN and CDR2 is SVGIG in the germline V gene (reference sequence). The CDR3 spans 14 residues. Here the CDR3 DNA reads TGTGCCTGGATTGGGGCCTCTAGCACAGATACGCAGTATTTT. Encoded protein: CAWIGASSTDTQYF.